Listed below are T cell receptor beta chains from one sample, sequenced in a study of Ad26.COV2.S vaccination and SARS-CoV-2 variants. Some clones are missing from TCRdb's copy, which holds only in-frame ones; the method was immunoSEQ multiplex PCR. The top ten hold around 2% of the sample, which has fewer than 400,000 clones, around four fifths seen once. The sequences come from peripheral blood, collected in a trial of Ad26.COV2.S vaccine versus placebo. The receptor set was obtained from a person aged 18-65 years who received the Ad26.COV2.S COVID-19 vaccine or a placebo. Both conserved end residues are part of each CDR3. Fields, in order: clone size, J gene, V gene, D gene, CDR3 DNA, CDR3 protein. D genes are given only for firm matches. The size of a clone is reported for some rows only, either as once, few or many, or as a class for expanded clones.

once | TRBJ2-2 | TRBV5-1 | . | TGCGCCAGCAGCTTGGGGCAGGGCGACGGGGAGCTGTTTTTT | CASSLGQGDGELFF
. | TRBJ1-1 | TRBV19 | . | TGTGCCAGTAGTTCCGCCTTGACACCCCACGGTGAAGCTTTCTTT | CASSSALTPHGEAFF
. | TRBJ2-1 | TRBV3-1/TRBV3-2 | . | TGTGCCAGCAGCCAATTTAACGGAGGCGAGCAGTTCTTC | CASSQFNGGEQFF
. | TRBJ2-7 | TRBV3-1/TRBV3-2 | . | TGTGCCAGCAGCCAAGATCTGGGTTTGGTGGGCGAGCAGTACTTC | CASSQDLGLVGEQYF
. | TRBJ1-3 | TRBV3-1/TRBV3-2 | . | TGTGCCAGCAGCTTTCAGGGGAACTCTGGAAACACCATATATTTT | CASSFQGNSGNTIYF
. | TRBJ1-1 | TRBV7-2 | . | TGTGCCAGCAGCTTAGGTTCATTCATGGGTCCCAACACTGAAGCTTTCTTT | CASSLGSFMGPNTEAFF
. | TRBJ1-1 | TRBV10-3 | TRBD1 | TGTGCCATCGGGGGACAGGGCGTCGGGGACACTGAAGCTTTCTTT | CAIGGQGVGDTEAFF
. | TRBJ2-2 | TRBV15 | . | TGTGCCACCAGCAGAGATTTTAGTCGTGCCGGGGAGCTGTTTTTT | CATSRDFSRAGELFF
once | TRBJ1-5 | TRBV19 | TRBD1 | TGTGCCAGTAGTCCGCAAAGCGGACAGGCTAGGCGGCCCCAGCATTTT | CASSPQSGQARRPQHF
. | TRBJ2-2 | TRBV5-1 | . | TGCGCCAGCAGCCTGACGGAAGCGAACACCGGGGAGCTGTTTTTT | CASSLTEANTGELFF
. | TRBJ2-1 | TRBV19 | . | TGTGCCAGTAGTATTAGGAACTCCTACAATGAGCAGTTCTTC | CASSIRNSYNEQFF
. | TRBJ1-2 | TRBV6-5 | . | TGTGCCACTCCAGGGGTTAACTATGGCTACACCTTC | CATPGVNYGYTF
once | TRBJ2-5 | TRBV19 | TRBD1 | TGTGCCAGTAGTATCTTTGAGGGGGCGGGAGAGACCCAGTACTTC | CASSIFEGAGETQYF
. | TRBJ1-1 | TRBV25-1 | . | TGTGCCAGCAGTGGATCAGGGTGGGGCACTGAAGCTTTCTTT | CASSGSGWGTEAFF
. | TRBJ1-3 | TRBV7-2 | . | TGTGCCAGCAGCTCATCAGGCAGCGGTGGAAACACCATATATTTT | CASSSSGSGGNTIYF
. | TRBJ1-2 | TRBV5-6 | TRBD1 | TGTGCCAGCATCCGACGGCTTCTAGGGGGCAGGGGCTACACCTTC | CASIRRLLGGRGYTF
. | TRBJ1-6 | TRBV7-6 | TRBD1 | TGTGCCAGCAGCACGGGACAGGGACTTAATTCACCCCTCCACTTT | CASSTGQGLNSPLHF
. | TRBJ1-1 | TRBV6-5 | . | TGTGCCAGCACCCCCCGCGGGGGTCGGACTGAAGCTTTCTTT | CASTPRGGRTEAFF
. | TRBJ1-2 | TRBV18 | . | TGTGCCAGCTCACTATCGTCCCCGGAGTCCTATGGCTACACCTTC | CASSLSSPESYGYTF
. | TRBJ2-5 | TRBV7-3 | TRBD2 | TGTGCCAGCAGCAGAACTAGCGGGGGGACCCAAGAGACCCAGTACTTC | CASSRTSGGTQETQYF
few | TRBJ2-2 | TRBV7-3 | . | TGTGCCAGCAGCCAGGGGGGATCGCAGAACACCGGGGAGCTGTTTTTT | CASSQGGSQNTGELFF
. | TRBJ2-5 | TRBV7-6 | . | TGTGCCAGCAGCTTCCAAGAGACCCAGTACTTC | CASSFQETQYF
. | TRBJ2-2 | TRBV5-1 | TRBD1 | TGCGCCAGCAGCTTGGGAGGGGGCGAGACCGGGGAGCTGTTTTTT | CASSLGGGETGELFF
. | TRBJ2-2 | TRBV6-1 | TRBD1 | TGTGCCAGCAGTGCCCGGACAGGGGCGAACACCGGGGAGCTGTTTTTT | CASSARTGANTGELFF
. | TRBJ2-1 | TRBV28 | TRBD2 | TGTGCCAGCAGCTTCCCCGGGGGGTATGAGCAGTTCTTC | CASSFPGGYEQFF
. | TRBJ1-2 | TRBV9 | . | TGTGCCAGCAGGTCAGGGAATGGCTACACCTTC | CASRSGNGYTF
. | TRBJ2-1 | TRBV11-2 | . | TGTGCCAGCAGCTTAGACCCTGGCGGGCCTGAGCAGTTCTTC | CASSLDPGGPEQFF
. | TRBJ2-2 | TRBV5-8 | . | TGTGCCAGCAGCTTGGGCTTTCGGGGGAACACCGGGGAGCTGTTTTTT | CASSLGFRGNTGELFF
. | TRBJ1-5 | TRBV3-1/TRBV3-2 | . | TGTGCCAGCAGCCAAGGGGAGAGGGGCGTCGGGCAGCCCCAGCATTTT | CASSQGERGVGQPQHF
. | TRBJ1-5 | TRBV10-2 | . | TGCGCCAGCGGCGGTCGCAATCAGCCCCAGCATTTT | CASGGRNQPQHF
. | TRBJ2-7 | TRBV25-1 | TRBD1 | TGTGCCAGCAATGGGGACAGGGGGGGCTGGGAGCAGTACTTC | CASNGDRGGWEQYF
. | TRBJ1-2 | TRBV6-5 | . | TGTGCCAGCAGTAAACTTGACGGGAACTATGGCTACACCTTC | CASSKLDGNYGYTF